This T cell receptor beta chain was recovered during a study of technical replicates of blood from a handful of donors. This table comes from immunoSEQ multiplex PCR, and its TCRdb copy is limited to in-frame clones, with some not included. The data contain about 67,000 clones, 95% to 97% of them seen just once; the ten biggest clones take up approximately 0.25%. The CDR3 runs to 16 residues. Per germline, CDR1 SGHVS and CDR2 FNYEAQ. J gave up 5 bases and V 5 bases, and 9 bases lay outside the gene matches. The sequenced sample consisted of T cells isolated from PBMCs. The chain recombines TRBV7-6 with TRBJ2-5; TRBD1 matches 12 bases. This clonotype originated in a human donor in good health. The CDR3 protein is CASSPYGTGGRETQYF. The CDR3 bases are TGTGCCAGCAGCCCCTACGGGACAGGGGGCAGGGAGACCCAGTACTTC.